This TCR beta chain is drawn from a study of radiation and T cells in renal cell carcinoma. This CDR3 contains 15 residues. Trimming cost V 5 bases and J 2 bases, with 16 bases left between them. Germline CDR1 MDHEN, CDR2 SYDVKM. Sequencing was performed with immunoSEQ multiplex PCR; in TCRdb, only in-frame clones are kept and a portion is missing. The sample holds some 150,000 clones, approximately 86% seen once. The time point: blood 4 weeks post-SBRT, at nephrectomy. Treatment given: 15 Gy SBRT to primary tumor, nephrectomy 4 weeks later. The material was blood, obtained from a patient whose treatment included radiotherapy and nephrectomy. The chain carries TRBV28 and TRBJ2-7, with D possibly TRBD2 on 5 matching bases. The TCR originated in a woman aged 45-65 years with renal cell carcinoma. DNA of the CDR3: TGTGCCAGCAGTGACCCGGGGTCGCGGACCTACGAGCAGTACTTC. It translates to CASSDPGSRTYEQYF.